What follows describes a single T cell receptor beta chain. The antigen remains undetermined. The germline V gene encodes CDR1 SGHVS and CDR2 FQNEAQ. This CDR3 region has 14 residues. Trimming left V 4 bases short and J 2 bases short, with 12 bases between. The source of the sample is a study of T cell responses to AZD1222 COVID-19 vaccine. Study-wide results and limits: The peak T cell response came first, and repertoires were sampled only after it.

Method: immunoSEQ multiplex PCR; TCRdb's copy keeps in-frame clones and lacks some. This sample has under 85,000 clones, with around 90% found just once. This material consisted of peripheral blood, taken on day 0 of MenACWY control vaccination. The chain is built from TRBV7-8 and TRBJ2-7; D may be TRBD1 (6 bases). The sequence came from an adult in good health. DNA of the CDR3: TGTGCCAGCAGCTCTGGACAGCCCGCCTACGAGCAGTACTTC. Encoded protein: CASSSGQPAYEQYF.